In this sample, the clone carrying this TCR beta chain turned up a few times. Germline V gives CDR1 SQVTM, CDR2 ANQGSEA. The CDR3 contains 12 residues. Trimming pared 6 bases from V and 2 bases from J, leaving 7 bases between. This sample is drawn from a study of control samples from healthy donors and cancer patients. Using immunoSEQ multiplex PCR, the repertoire was profiled, and TCRdb retains in-frame clones only, with some absent. The data hold 170,000 or so clones, with approximately 92% observed a single time. This receptor was identified in a woman in her forties in good health. V and J are TRBV29-1 and TRBJ2-2; D is unresolved. Material for sequencing was blood. The CDR3 nucleotides read TGCAGCGTGGGTGGAAACACCGGGGAGCTGTTTTTT. Protein product: CSVGGNTGELFF.